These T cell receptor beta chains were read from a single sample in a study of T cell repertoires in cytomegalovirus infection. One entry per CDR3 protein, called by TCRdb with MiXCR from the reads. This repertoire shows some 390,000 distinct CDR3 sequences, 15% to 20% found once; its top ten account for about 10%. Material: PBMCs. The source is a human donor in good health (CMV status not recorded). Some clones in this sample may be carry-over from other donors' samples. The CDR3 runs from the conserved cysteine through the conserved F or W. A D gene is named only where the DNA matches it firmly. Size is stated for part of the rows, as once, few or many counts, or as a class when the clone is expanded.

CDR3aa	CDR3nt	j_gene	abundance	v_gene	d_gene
CASSAALTEAFF	TGTGCCAGCAGTGCCGCGCTCACTGAAGCTTTCTTT	TRBJ1-1	NA	TRBV12-3/TRBV12-4	NA
CASSPYPPQWTDTQYF	TGTGCCAGCAGCCCATACCCCCCACAGTGGACAGATACGCAGTATTTT	TRBJ2-3	NA	TRBV6-5	NA
CAWRHSLNEKLFF	TGTGCCTGGCGACACAGCCTTAATGAAAAACTGTTTTTT	TRBJ1-4	NA	TRBV30	NA
CASSLETGSQTQYF	TGTGCCAGCAGCTTAGAAACAGGGTCCCAGACCCAGTACTTC	TRBJ2-5	NA	TRBV7-4	NA
CASRLSGARTQHF	TGTGCCAGTAGACTTTCAGGGGCCCGGACCCAGCATTTT	TRBJ1-5	NA	TRBV19	NA
CASVDGTGFYNSPLHF	TGTGCCAGCGTTGACGGGACAGGCTTCTATAATTCACCCCTCCACTTT	TRBJ1-6	many	TRBV7-2	TRBD1
CASSLRWNQPQHF	TGTGCCAGCAGCTTGAGGTGGAATCAGCCCCAGCATTTT	TRBJ1-5	many	TRBV7-6	NA
CASSLGLAGGLNEQFF	TGTGCCAGCAGCCTGGGACTAGCGGGAGGCCTCAATGAGCAGTTCTTC	TRBJ2-1	NA	TRBV11-2	TRBD2
CASSYAPRWDSGNYGYTF	TGTGCCAGCAGTTACGCACCGAGGTGGGACAGCGGGAACTATGGCTACACCTTC	TRBJ1-2	few	TRBV6-2/TRBV6-3	TRBD1
CASTLEGGKEYTIYF	TGTGCCAGCACTCTAGAGGGTGGGAAGGAGTACACCATATATTTT	TRBJ1-3	once	TRBV2	NA
CASRPTGREAFF	TGTGCCAGTAGGCCTACAGGGCGTGAAGCTTTCTTT	TRBJ1-1	NA	TRBV19	NA
CSALGGGQVSGANVLTF	TGCAGTGCTTTGGGCGGGGGACAAGTTTCTGGGGCCAACGTCCTGACTTTC	TRBJ2-6	NA	TRBV20-1	NA
CASSLFSSYNEQFF	TGTGCCAGCAGTTTATTCAGCTCTTACAATGAGCAGTTCTTC	TRBJ2-1	few	TRBV27	NA
CASSPGQGKDEQYF	TGTGCCAGCAGTCCTGGACAGGGAAAAGACGAGCAGTACTTC	TRBJ2-7	many	TRBV27	TRBD1
CASSYSGTSGNTYEQYF	TGTGCCAGCAGTTACTCGGGTACTAGCGGCAATACCTACGAGCAGTACTTC	TRBJ2-7	NA	TRBV6-6	TRBD2
CASSYTGPSSYNEQFF	TGTGCCAGCAGTTACACGGGGCCCAGCTCCTACAATGAGCAGTTCTTC	TRBJ2-1	NA	TRBV6-2/TRBV6-3	NA
CSPRGSSYNEQFF	TGCAGCCCGAGAGGGAGCTCCTACAATGAGCAGTTCTTC	TRBJ2-1	many	TRBV20-1	NA
CASSSKFFSVNQPQHF	TGTGCCAGCAGTTCGAAATTCTTCAGTGTCAATCAGCCCCAGCATTTT	TRBJ1-5	few	TRBV28	NA
CASRRGAGETQYF	TGTGCCAGCAGAAGGGGGGCGGGGGAGACCCAGTACTTC	TRBJ2-5	NA	TRBV28	NA
CASSLDDGTGKYEQYF	TGCGCCAGCAGCCTCGACGACGGGACAGGGAAGTACGAGCAGTACTTC	TRBJ2-7	few	TRBV4-1	TRBD1
CASSLARGTQYF	TGTGCCAGCAGCTTAGCGCGGGGGACCCAGTACTTC	TRBJ2-5	few	TRBV7-8	NA
CASSWGAGTTSYEQYF	TGTGCCAGCAGCTGGGGCGCCGGGACTACATCCTACGAGCAGTACTTC	TRBJ2-7	NA	TRBV7-9	TRBD2
CASSHRGLINQPQHF	TGTGCCAGCAGCCACCGGGGCCTTATCAATCAGCCCCAGCATTTT	TRBJ1-5	few	TRBV12-3/TRBV12-4	NA
CASSGGATGTDTQYF	TGTGCCAGTAGTGGGGGGGCCACGGGGACAGATACGCAGTATTTT	TRBJ2-3	NA	TRBV19	NA
CSVASPGHSYEQYF	TGCAGTGTCGCCTCCCCGGGCCATTCCTACGAGCAGTACTTC	TRBJ2-7	NA	TRBV20-1	NA
CATQDSAAEYQPQHF	TGTGCCACCCAAGACAGCGCCGCTGAATATCAGCCCCAGCATTTT	TRBJ1-5	few	TRBV6-6	NA
CSARDQGSTEAFF	TGCAGTGCTAGAGATCAGGGCAGCACTGAAGCTTTCTTT	TRBJ1-1	NA	TRBV20-1	NA
CASRPWGGNGEQFF	TGTGCCAGCAGACCCTGGGGAGGGAACGGTGAGCAGTTCTTC	TRBJ2-1	NA	TRBV12-3/TRBV12-4	TRBD2
CASSLVRATGETQYF	TGTGCCAGCAGCTTAGTGCGGGCGACGGGTGAGACCCAGTACTTC	TRBJ2-5	many	TRBV7-2	NA
CASSLAGGTNNEQFF	TGTGCCAGCAGCTTAGCGGGAGGGACTAACAATGAGCAGTTCTTC	TRBJ2-1	many	TRBV7-2	TRBD2
CASSGGLAGTNTGELFF	TGCGCCAGCAGCGGGGGACTAGCGGGAACGAACACCGGGGAGCTGTTTTTT	TRBJ2-2	few	TRBV5-1	TRBD2
CASSLEREDTIYF	TGCGCCAGCAGCTTGGAGAGGGAGGACACCATATATTTT	TRBJ1-3	few	TRBV5-1	NA
CASSASGRDTHPDEQFF	TGTGCCAGCAGCGCAAGCGGGAGGGACACCCACCCCGATGAGCAGTTCTTC	TRBJ2-1	NA	TRBV11-2	TRBD2
CATSELRDMGTEAFF	TGTGCCACAAGTGAACTCCGGGACATGGGCACTGAAGCTTTCTTT	TRBJ1-1	few	TRBV24-1	NA
CASASGIYGTNEQFF	TGTGCCAGCGCTTCGGGGATCTACGGCACCAATGAGCAGTTCTTC	TRBJ2-1	few	TRBV18	NA
CASSPQGPGNTIYF	TGTGCCAGCTCACCACAGGGGCCTGGAAACACCATATATTTT	TRBJ1-3	few	TRBV18	NA
CASSLWENDAEAFF	TGTGCCAGCAGCTTGTGGGAGAACGACGCTGAAGCTTTCTTT	TRBJ1-1	many	TRBV7-2	NA
CASSEVRETQYF	TGTGCCAGCAGTGAAGTTCGAGAGACCCAGTACTTC	TRBJ2-5	few	TRBV2	NA
CAISEGQAYGYTF	TGTGCCATCAGTGAGGGACAGGCCTATGGCTACACCTTC	TRBJ1-2	NA	TRBV10-3	TRBD1
CASSDPGAGWETQYF	TGTGCCAGCAGTGATCCCGGCGCGGGGTGGGAGACCCAGTACTTC	TRBJ2-5	NA	TRBV25-1	NA